One and the same sample provided the 32 T cell receptor beta chains below, sequenced in a study of T cell responses to AZD1222 COVID-19 vaccine. Profiling relied on immunoSEQ multiplex PCR, and the TCRdb table lists in-frame clones only, not all of them. Of roughly 70,000 clones in the sample, around four fifths are singletons; the top ten hold under 8.5%. Sample: peripheral blood, taken 28 days after the second AZD1222 dose. The receptor source for this set is an adult who received the AZD1222 COVID-19 vaccine.

A single count supports this clone. The CDR3 DNA follows: TGTGCCAGCAGCCCGCAGGAGTACTACGAGCAGTACTTC. Protein: CASSPQEYYEQYF. The gene calls are TRBV6-5 and TRBJ2-7; D is undetermined. The germline V and J ends were trimmed by 6 bases and 3 bases, with 12 bases remaining between them. The CDR3 runs to 13 residues. Germline CDR1 MNHEY, CDR2 SVGAGI.

This clone was detected a few times. The rearrangement links TRBV30 to TRBJ1-5; D unresolved. The V gene's germline CDR1 is GTSNPN and CDR2 SVGIG (reference sequence). The CDR3 has 14 residues. V was cut by 2 bases and J by 11 bases, with 19 bases left in between. CDR3 sequence: CAWSLAGPHRAQHF. CDR3 coding DNA: TGTGCCTGGAGTCTAGCCGGACCACATCGGGCCCAGCATTTT.

This clone has just a few counts. V is TRBV9 and J is TRBJ1-6, with D unresolved. Between the trimmed V and J ends, which lost 0 bases and 6 bases, there was a span of 16 bases. CDR3 size: 17 residues. CDR1 and CDR2 (germline): SGDLS, YYNGEE. CDR3 sequence: CASSVDEGASPNSPLHF. CDR3 sequence (DNA): TGTGCCAGCAGCGTAGACGAGGGTGCTTCCCCTAATTCACCCCTCCACTTT. Complete variable domain (other parts from reference TRBV9 and TRBJ1-6): DSGVTQTPKHLITATGQRVTLRCSPRSGDLSVYWYQQSLDQGLQFLIQYYNGEERAKGNILERFSAQQFPDLHSELNLSSLELGDSALYFCASSVDEGASPNSPLHFGNGTRLTVT.

This clone appeared a single time. In nucleotides, the CDR3 is TGTGCCAGCAGCTTAGCGCCGGGGGGTCAGCCCCAGCATTTT. Residues: CASSLAPGGQPQHF. The chain carries TRBV7-9 and TRBJ1-5, with D possibly being TRBD1 (5 bases). The V end lost 0 bases, the J end lost 6 bases, and 9 bases lay between the germline ends. The CDR3 consists of 14 residues. Germline V gene sequence: CDR1 SEHNR, CDR2 FQNEAQ (reference sequence).

This clone was seen just once. The chain carries TRBV19 and TRBJ1-1; unclear D gene. This CDR3 comprises 14 residues. Germline V lookup: CDR1 LNHDA, CDR2 SQIVND (reference sequence). V lost 3 bases, J lost 7 bases, and 15 bases lay in between. In DNA form, the CDR3 reads TGTGCCAGTAGTATTACGGGGAAGAGAGGTGAAGCTTTCTTT. It translates to CASSITGKRGEAFF.

The genes are TRBV4-2 and TRBJ2-1; D remains unclear. V gave up 0 bases and J gave up 4 bases, with 13 bases separating them. CDR3 size: 16 residues. Germline values: CDR1 LGHNA, CDR2 YNFKEQ. The CDR3 loop is CASSQDSDRKYNEQFF. The CDR3, as DNA: TGTGCCAGCAGCCAAGACTCGGACCGAAAATACAATGAGCAGTTCTTC.

The chain recombines TRBV10-1 with TRBJ2-7; 8 nucleotides agree with TRBD1. The CDR3 runs to 15 residues. CDR1 is WNHNN and CDR2 is SYGVQD in the germline V gene (reference sequence). The CDR3 here is CPTTRPGQDTYEQYF. The CDR3, as DNA: TGCCCCACAACACGACCGGGACAGGACACCTACGAGCAGTACTTC.

V gene TRBV5-4 combines with J gene TRBJ2-2, with 7 positions matching TRBD1. Unmatched junction bases numbered 6, after V lost 4 bases and J lost 3 bases. This CDR3 has 15 residues. From germline, CDR1 is SGHNT and CDR2 YYREEE (reference sequence). The CDR3 bases are TGTGCCAGCAGCGCCGGACAGGCGGACACCGGGGAGCTGTTTTTT. Its translation: CASSAGQADTGELFF. Drawing the rest from reference TRBV5-4 and TRBJ2-2, the complete variable domain is ETGVTQSPTHLIKTRGQQVTLRCSSQSGHNTVSWYQQALGQGPQFIFQYYREEENGRGNFPPRFSGLQFPNYSSELNVNALELDDSALYLCASSAGQADTGELFFGEGSRLTVL.

The chain has TRBV11-2 and TRBJ2-1; 7 bases align to TRBD1. CDR1 is SGHAT and CDR2 is FQNNGV in the germline V gene. V dropped 3 bases and J dropped 1; count of bases not matched to a gene: 6. This CDR3 spans 16 amino acids. CDR3 protein: CASSLERQGSYNEQFF. The CDR3 DNA reads TGTGCCAGCAGCTTGGAAAGACAGGGATCCTACAATGAGCAGTTCTTC. The entire variable domain, with the rest obtained from reference TRBV11-2 and TRBJ2-1, is as follows: EAGVAQSPRYKIIEKRQSVAFWCNPISGHATLYWYQQILGQGPKLLIQFQNNGVVDDSQLPKDRFSAERLKGVDSTLKIQPAKLEDSAVYLCASSLERQGSYNEQFFGPGTRLTVL.

The rearrangement joins TRBV28 to TRBJ1-3; perhaps TRBD1 as D (5 bases). CDR3 length equals 16 residues. Germline-derived CDR1 and CDR2 are MDHEN and SYDVKM. Trimming took 5 bases from V and 0 from J, leaving 14 bases between them. The CDR3 DNA reads TGTGCCAGCAGTCCGTTAGGGGCTTCCTCTGGAAACACCATATATTTT. Its translation is CASSPLGASSGNTIYF.

This chain uses TRBV3-1 (or the pseudogene TRBV3-2) with TRBJ2-1, with a tentative D call TRBD2 (6 bases). The CDR3 runs 17 residues. The germline CDR1 and CDR2 sequences are LGHDT and YNNKEL (reference sequence). Trimming cost V 4 bases and J 0 bases, with 16 bases left between them. CDR3 sequence reads: CASSPFGGRSSYNEQFF. In DNA form, the CDR3 reads TGTGCCAGCAGCCCCTTCGGGGGAAGGAGCTCCTACAATGAGCAGTTCTTC.

The CDR3 spells CATTGGLNQPQHF. CDR3 sequence (DNA): TGTGCCACCACAGGGGGCCTAAATCAGCCCCAGCATTTT. This chain connects TRBV6-5 to TRBJ1-5; 9 bases are shared with TRBD1. CDR1 MNHEY and CDR2 SVGAGI come from the germline V gene. V lost 10 bases, J lost 4 bases, and 5 bases stayed unmatched. The CDR3 spans 13 residues.

This chain joins TRBV25-1 and TRBJ2-5; tentative D call: TRBD1 (6 bases). The germline V gene has CDR1 MGHDK and CDR2 SYGVNS. The CDR3 length is 14 residues. Deletions cut 5 bases from V and 4 bases from J, with 14 bases between. This chain's CDR3 is CASSNGQPPETQYF. Written as DNA, the CDR3 is TGTGCCAGCAGTAACGGACAGCCACCAGAGACCCAGTACTTC.

The V call is TRBV7-2, the J call TRBJ1-2; D gene ambiguous. Germline-derived CDR1 and CDR2 are SGHTA and FQGNSA. This CDR3 has 13 amino acids. V dropped 5 bases and J dropped 5 bases, with 12 bases sitting between them. CDR3 sequence (DNA): TGTGCCAGCAGCCCCTCAAGGATGTATGGCTACACCTTC. Amino acids: CASSPSRMYGYTF.

J is TRBJ1-1 and V is TRBV2; TRBD1 agrees at 11 bases. The CDR3 is 14 amino acids. Germline V lookup: CDR1 SNHLY, CDR2 FYNNEI. The V segment lost 6 bases and the J segment 5 bases; nucleotides outside the gene matches: 5. CDR3 loop: CASRGQGAGTEAFF. The CDR3 bases are TGTGCCAGCAGAGGACAGGGGGCGGGAACTGAAGCTTTCTTT.

The chain has TRBV7-9 and TRBJ1-6, with D hard to call. CDR1 is SEHNR, CDR2 FQNEAQ, per germline (reference sequence). The CDR3 has 12 residues. The V end was cut by 1 base, the J end by 9 bases, with 4 bases between. The CDR3 region has the DNA TGTGCCAGCAGCTTAGAGGGTTCACCCCTCCACTTT. Its protein product is CASSLEGSPLHF.

This chain connects TRBV29-1 to TRBJ1-1; D is perhaps TRBD1 (5 bases). Looked up from germline, CDR1 is SQVTM and CDR2 is ANQGSEA. The CDR3 is 15 amino acids. CDR3 nucleotides: TGCAAGGGGCAGTCCACCGGGACCGAGAACACTGAAGCTTTCTTT. Protein product: CKGQSTGTENTEAFF.

The gene calls are TRBV7-9 and TRBJ1-1; 12 bases agree with TRBD1. The CDR3 loop spans 16 amino acids. Germline V gene lookup returns CDR1 SEHNR and CDR2 FQNEAQ (reference sequence). Unmatched junction bases numbered 8, after V lost 4 bases and J lost 5 bases. CDR3 region: CASSSGQGAGKTEAFF. Written as DNA, the CDR3 is TGTGCCAGCAGCTCGGGACAGGGGGCAGGAAAAACTGAAGCTTTCTTT.

The chain has TRBV7-2 and TRBJ1-5; D possibly corresponds to TRBD1 (6 bases). The CDR3 extends over 16 amino acids. Germline V gene data show CDR1 as SGHTA and CDR2 as FQGNSA. V lost 2 bases and J lost 9, with 20 bases in between. The CDR3, as DNA: TGTGCCAGCAGCTTATGGTCGGGGGGGGGCGCGGGGCCCCAGCATTTT. Its translation is CASSLWSGGGAGPQHF.

This chain uses TRBV5-1 with TRBJ2-7; TRBD1 matches 8 bases. The V gene end was trimmed by 4 bases and the J gene end by 6 bases; junction bases not matched to a gene: 6. Germline V CDR1 and CDR2: SGHRS, YFSETQ. The CDR3 sequence is 13 residues long. CDR3 DNA: TGCGCCAGCAGCCCAGGACAGGGAAGCGAGCAGTACTTC. Translating gives CASSPGQGSEQYF.

The rearrangement joins TRBV11-3 to TRBJ2-2, with 12 positions matching TRBD1. The CDR3 length is 15 residues. J lost 7 bases, V lost 5 bases, and 5 bases had no gene match. The germline V gene encodes CDR1 SGHNT and CDR2 YENEEA. CDR3: CASSPGTGGHGELFF. Here the CDR3 DNA reads TGTGCCAGCAGCCCCGGGACAGGGGGCCACGGGGAGCTGTTTTTT.

The rearrangement uses TRBV5-1 and TRBJ2-2; 8 bases fit TRBD2. The CDR3 sequence is 15 residues long. Germline V gene lookup returns CDR1 SGHRS and CDR2 YFSETQ. After removal of 1 base from V and 5 bases from J, the junction contained 4 bases not matched to a gene. In DNA, the CDR3 is TGCGCCAGCAGCTTGCACCTAGCGGGTACCGGGGAGCTGTTTTTT. Encoded protein: CASSLHLAGTGELFF.

The chain carries TRBV5-1 and TRBJ2-3; 9 bases fit TRBD1. Germline assignment: CDR1 SGHRS and CDR2 YFSETQ. Trimming took 1 base from V and 3 from J; bases not matched to a gene: 3. This CDR3 spans 15 amino acids. The CDR3, as DNA: TGCGCCAGCAGCTTGACAGGGGGCGAGACAGATACGCAGTATTTT. Its translation is CASSLTGGETDTQYF. Together with reference TRBV5-1 and TRBJ2-3, the CDR3 gives the full variable domain: KAGVTQTPRYLIKTRGQQVTLSCSPISGHRSVSWYQQTPGQGLQFLFEYFSETQRNKGNFPGRFSGRQFSNSRSEMNVSTLELGDSALYLCASSLTGGETDTQYFGPGTRLTVL.

This clone occurred a few times. This chain links TRBV6-5 with TRBJ1-6; 10 bases are a match to TRBD1. Germline V gene data show CDR1 as MNHEY and CDR2 as SVGAGI. The ends lost 11 bases at V and 10 bases at J; junction bases unmatched: 5. The CDR3 has 12 amino acids. In DNA form, the CDR3 reads TGTGCCTCGGGACAGGGGTTGTCACCCCTCCACTTT. Translating it yields CASGQGLSPLHF.

The gene calls are TRBV4-3 and TRBJ1-5, with D possibly TRBD1 on 6 matching bases. The CDR3 sequence is 15 residues long. The V gene lost 0 bases and the J gene lost 4 bases, with 10 bases spanning the gap. Germline V gives CDR1 LGHNA, CDR2 YSLEER. The CDR3 protein is CASSQDRGANQPQHF. CDR3 bases: TGCGCCAGCAGCCAAGATCGGGGGGCAAATCAGCCCCAGCATTTT.

The J gene is TRBJ2-7, the V gene TRBV7-9; no definite D call. Germline assignment: CDR1 SEHNR and CDR2 FQNEAQ (reference sequence). The ends were cut back, 5 bases at V and 3 bases at J, with 5 bases in the middle. The CDR3 spans 11 residues. CDR3 in DNA: TGTGCCAGCAGCCCAATCTACGAGCAGTACTTC. It is translated as CASSPIYEQYF.

The chain links TRBV6-5 to TRBJ2-3, with D possibly matching TRBD1 (5 bases). The CDR3 runs 14 residues. V lost 2 bases to trimming and J lost 1 base, with 7 bases between them. Per the germline V gene, CDR1 is MNHEY and CDR2 is SVGAGI. The CDR3 DNA sequence: TGTGCCAGCAGTTACGTAGGGGGCACAGATACGCAGTATTTT. Translation gives CASSYVGGTDTQYF.

V is TRBV29-1 and J is TRBJ2-7; unclear D gene. The CDR3 is 15 residues long. The V end lost 0 bases, the J end lost 3 bases, and 15 bases lay between the germline ends. CDR1 and CDR2 (germline): SQVTM, ANQGSEA. The CDR3 DNA is TGCAGCGTTGAAGATCTCTCGGGCAGCTACTACGAGCAGTACTTC. As protein: CSVEDLSGSYYEQYF.

V usage is TRBV5-1 and J usage is TRBJ2-7, with a tentative D call TRBD1 (6 bases). Germline V lookup: CDR1 SGHRS, CDR2 YFSETQ. V shed 2 bases and J shed 6 bases, with 15 bases lying between them. The CDR3 extends over 14 amino acids. This CDR3 is CASSFRQVVGEQYF. CDR3 DNA sequence: TGCGCCAGCAGCTTCCGACAGGTTGTTGGCGAGCAGTACTTC.

This chain links TRBV27 with TRBJ1-1, with D maybe TRBD1 (5 bases). V shed 5 bases and J shed 6 bases, with 7 bases lying between them. The V gene's germline CDR1 is MNHEY and CDR2 SMNVEV (reference sequence). The CDR3 extends over 11 amino acids. The chain's CDR3 is CASSGGSEAFF. CDR3 DNA: TGTGCCAGCAGTGGGGGGTCTGAAGCTTTCTTT.

This clone was observed once. The rearrangement links TRBV3-1 (or the pseudogene TRBV3-2) to TRBJ2-5; D remains ambiguous. Trimming took 0 bases from V and 2 from J, leaving 10 bases between them. Germline CDR1 reads LGHDT; CDR2 reads YNNKEL (reference sequence). The CDR3 is 15 amino acids. In nucleotides, the CDR3 is TGTGCCAGCAGCCAAGATCCGGGCAGTCAAGAGACCCAGTACTTC. It translates to CASSQDPGSQETQYF.

This chain joins TRBV18 and TRBJ1-1; 8 nucleotides align to TRBD1. The CDR3 contains 15 residues. Germline V gives CDR1 KGHSH, CDR2 LQKENI. Trimming took 3 bases from V and 1 from J; bases not matched to a gene: 4. The CDR3 DNA sequence: TGTGCCAGCTCACCGAGACAGGGGAGGAACACTGAAGCTTTCTTT. Protein sequence: CASSPRQGRNTEAFF.